The rows below give T cell receptor beta chains drawn from one sample of a study of T-cell reconstitution after alpha-beta-depleted transplantation in children. MiXCR was run by TCRdb on the PCR reads, yielding one entry per CDR3 protein. The sample holds about 300,000 distinct CDR3 sequences, 6.5% to 9% seen once. The sequencing here drew on peripheral blood, taken 360 days after TCRalphabeta/CD19-depleted stem cell transplant. The receptors were sampled from a female patient between 2 and 10 years old who had a stem cell transplant for Fanconi anemia, so the T cells may come from the graft donor. CDR3s include the opening cysteine and the closing phenylalanine or tryptophan. Fields, in order: clone size, V gene, D gene, J gene, CDR3 DNA, CDR3 protein. A D gene is named only where the DNA matches it firmly. The listing skips clone size in some rows; elsewhere it reads once, few, many or a size class.

many	TRBV20-1	NA	TRBJ1-2	TGCAGTGCTAGTCTCCGGGGTCCCTATGGCTACACCTTC	CSASLRGPYGYTF
many	TRBV10-1	NA	TRBJ2-7	TGCGCCAGCAGTGAAGGTGTACTAAACTCCTACGAGCAGTACTTC	CASSEGVLNSYEQYF
NA	TRBV14	NA	TRBJ2-1	TGTGCCAGCAGCCAATACCGCGGGCCGCTGGATTACAATGAGCAGTTCTTC	CASSQYRGPLDYNEQFF
many	TRBV5-1	NA	TRBJ2-5	TGCGCCAGCAGCTTGGGTAGGGGGAACAAAGAGACCCAGTACTTC	CASSLGRGNKETQYF
NA	TRBV7-8	NA	TRBJ1-5	TGTGCCAGCAGCCCCTCGCAGGGTGACCAGCCCCAGCATTTT	CASSPSQGDQPQHF
many	TRBV10-3	TRBD2	TRBJ2-3	TGTGCCATCAGTCCGGGACTAGCGGGGGAAGATACGCAGTATTTT	CAISPGLAGEDTQYF
many	TRBV10-3	NA	TRBJ2-3	TGTGCCATCAGTGATATCCGGGAGTATCGGACAGATACGCAGTATTTT	CAISDIREYRTDTQYF
few	TRBV7-2	TRBD1	TRBJ2-1	TGTGCCAGCAGATCACTCCGGGACAGGGGTGGGAATGAGCAGTTCTTC	CASRSLRDRGGNEQFF
many	TRBV12-3/TRBV12-4	NA	TRBJ2-6	TGTGCCAGCATAAGAGGGGTCTCCGGGGCCAACGTCCTGACTTTC	CASIRGVSGANVLTF
few	TRBV10-3	TRBD1	TRBJ1-2	TGTGCCATCAGTACCACCGGGACAGGGAGGGAGGTCGATGGCTACACCTTC	CAISTTGTGREVDGYTF
NA	TRBV18	NA	TRBJ2-3	TGTGCCAGCTCACTGGAGTCACCCACATTGTCACATTCAGATACGCAGTATTTT	CASSLESPTLSHSDTQYF
many	TRBV5-1	NA	TRBJ1-1	TGCGCCAGCAGCTTGGGTAACAACGCTGAAGCTTTCTTT	CASSLGNNAEAFF
many	TRBV20-1	TRBD2	TRBJ2-3	TGCAGTGCTAGAGATTTCGGGGGGACGGCAGATACGCAGTATTTT	CSARDFGGTADTQYF
NA	TRBV25-1	TRBD1	TRBJ1-5	TGTGCCAGCAGTGAGGGGACAGGGTGGGGCAATCAGCCCCAGCATTTT	CASSEGTGWGNQPQHF
NA	TRBV18	NA	TRBJ1-4	TGTGCCAGCTCACCACTGGGATCCCCCAATGAAAAACTGTTTTTT	CASSPLGSPNEKLFF
NA	TRBV12-3/TRBV12-4	NA	TRBJ1-4	TGTGCCAGCAGTTTAGGGGTGGCAGGGAGGGCTAATGAAAAACTGTTTTTT	CASSLGVAGRANEKLFF
many	TRBV29-1	TRBD1	TRBJ1-1	TGCAGCGTTAAAATAGGGGGCGCGAACACTGAAGCTTTCTTT	CSVKIGGANTEAFF
few	TRBV25-1	TRBD1	TRBJ2-3	TGTGCCAGCAGGTCAACCGGGACAGGGGTGCCTACAGATACGCAGTATTTT	CASRSTGTGVPTDTQYF
NA	TRBV7-3	NA	TRBJ2-6	TGTGCCAGCAGCTTCGGTGGGGGCTCTGGGGCCAACGTCCTGACTTTC	CASSFGGGSGANVLTF
many	TRBV20-1	NA	TRBJ2-1	TGCAGTGCTCGTATGGCTAGCTCGATTAGAAATGAGCAGTTCTTC	CSARMASSIRNEQFF